Shown below are 21 T cell receptor beta chains from a single sample sequenced in a study of T cell responses to AZD1222 COVID-19 vaccine. The assay was immunoSEQ multiplex PCR, and TCRdb's table has in-frame clones only and misses some. The table shows around 88,000 clones, with just under 90% occurring only once. The sample was peripheral blood, taken on day 0 of MenACWY control vaccination. These receptors were obtained from an adult in good health.

The chain is built from TRBV28 and TRBJ1-2; TRBD1 matches 7 bases. The ends lost 3 bases at V and 2 bases at J; junction bases unmatched: 0. The germline V gene has CDR1 MDHEN and CDR2 SYDVKM. The CDR3 has 13 amino acids. CDR3 loop: CASSLTGNYGYTF. The CDR3 DNA is TGTGCCAGCAGTTTGACAGGGAACTATGGCTACACCTTC.

This chain uses TRBV10-3 with TRBJ1-3; D remains ambiguous. Per the germline V gene, CDR1 is ENHRY and CDR2 is SYGVKD. There are 15 residues in the CDR3. V gave up 5 bases and J gave up 3 bases, with 14 bases separating them. CDR3: CAISSRSLDGNTIYF. The DNA of the CDR3 is TGTGCCATCAGTTCGAGGTCTCTCGATGGAAACACCATATATTTT.

This chain uses TRBV9 with TRBJ2-1; TRBD1 is a possible D gene (6 bases). This CDR3 is 15 amino acids long. Germline CDR1 is SGDLS and CDR2 is YYNGEE. The ends were cut back, 0 bases at V and 7 bases at J, with 14 bases in the middle. The chain's CDR3 is CASSVGGLSWNEQFF. In DNA form, the CDR3 reads TGTGCCAGCAGCGTAGGGGGGCTCTCATGGAATGAGCAGTTCTTC.

V gene TRBV4-2 combines with J gene TRBJ2-5; 11 bases are a match to TRBD2. This CDR3 has 18 residues. CDR1 and CDR2 (germline): LGHNA, YNFKEQ. With 3 bases clipped from V and 5 bases from J, the junction kept 14 bases outside the gene matches. The CDR3 loop reads CASSQGTSGGDPRETQYF. The DNA of the CDR3 is TGTGCCAGCAGCCAGGGAACTAGCGGGGGCGACCCTCGGGAGACCCAGTACTTC.

The rearrangement links TRBV12-3 or TRBV12-4 to TRBJ1-2, with D uncertain. The V and J ends lost 5 bases and 2 bases respectively, with 9 bases between them. The CDR3 sequence is 13 residues long. The CDR3 sequence is CASSPDGNYGYTF. The CDR3 DNA sequence: TGTGCCAGCAGTCCGGACGGGAACTATGGCTACACCTTC.

A few counts support this clone. The chain employs TRBV4-1 and TRBJ1-4; 9 bases fit TRBD1. Germline V gene lookup returns CDR1 MGHRA and CDR2 YSYEKL. Germline trimming cut 1 base from V and 7 bases from J; bases unmatched to any gene: 7. The CDR3 runs to 16 residues. The CDR3: CASSQGPGTGLEKLFF. The CDR3 region has the DNA TGCGCCAGCAGCCAAGGCCCCGGGACAGGGCTTGAAAAACTGTTTTTT.

The gene calls are TRBV29-1 and TRBJ2-7; the match to TRBD1 covers 7 bases. The CDR3 totals 12 residues. Trimming cost V 7 bases and J 5 bases; bases outside gene matches: 8. The V gene's germline CDR1 is SQVTM and CDR2 ANQGSEA. CDR3 DNA sequence: TGCAGCGCAAGGGACAGCCTCAACGAGCAGTACTTC. The encoded protein is CSARDSLNEQYF.

The gene calls are TRBV2 and TRBJ2-1; perhaps TRBD2 as D (5 bases). In germline, CDR1 is SNHLY, CDR2 FYNNEI. The CDR3 consists of 15 residues. With 4 bases removed from V and 8 bases from J, the gap between germline ends came to 18 bases. The chain's CDR3 is CASSVETTTRDEQFF. CDR3 DNA: TGTGCCAGCAGTGTTGAAACTACTACTAGGGATGAGCAGTTCTTC.

The chain carries TRBV19 and TRBJ2-5; 8 bases line up with TRBD2. Germline CDR1 and CDR2: LNHDA and SQIVND (reference sequence). V gave up 8 bases and J gave up 2 bases; unmatched junction bases: 7. This CDR3 is 14 amino acids long. The CDR3 region has the DNA TGTGCCAGTTCGTTCCGGGGGGGGCAAGAGACCCAGTACTTC. It translates to CASSFRGGQETQYF.

This chain links TRBV11-2 with TRBJ2-7, with 10 bases fitting TRBD2. CDR3 length: 15 amino acids. The trim removed 5 bases at V and 6 bases at J, leaving 10 bases unmatched. Germline assignment: CDR1 SGHAT and CDR2 FQNNGV. CDR3 in amino acids: CASSDPAGGPFEQYF. The DNA of the CDR3 is TGTGCCAGCAGCGACCCAGCGGGGGGGCCGTTCGAGCAGTACTTC.

This rearrangement joins TRBV9 to TRBJ2-7, with D tentatively TRBD2 (6 bases). There are 14 residues in the CDR3. Trimming shortened V by 0 bases and J by 5 bases, and 12 bases separated the two germline ends. Germline lookup yields CDR1 SGDLS and CDR2 YYNGEE. The CDR3 region is CASSVGGASHEQYF. CDR3 coding DNA: TGTGCCAGCAGCGTAGGCGGGGCGAGCCACGAGCAGTACTTC.

This clone has just one count. As DNA, the CDR3 is TGTGCCAGTAGCCCAGGGGAGGACGGCTACACCTTC. The encoded protein is CASSPGEDGYTF. This chain joins TRBV19 and TRBJ1-2, with a weak D call TRBD1 (6 bases). The CDR3 has 12 amino acids. V lost 6 bases and J 8 bases, leaving 13 bases between the germline ends. Germline values: CDR1 LNHDA, CDR2 SQIVND (reference sequence).

Regarding this clone: The same CDR3 can be traced to other DNA sequences in this sample. The V and J genes are TRBV2 and TRBJ2-1, with D possibly matching TRBD2 (5 bases). Germline lookup yields CDR1 SNHLY and CDR2 FYNNEI. The V and J ends lost 8 bases and 0 bases respectively, with 11 bases between them. This CDR3 is 14 amino acids long. CDR3 protein: CASSEDSSYNEQFF. The CDR3 nucleotides read TGTGCCAGCTCTGAGGACTCCTCCTACAATGAGCAGTTCTTC.

J is TRBJ2-7 and V is TRBV5-8; a weak D match, TRBD1 (6 bases). Germline CDR1 SGHTS, CDR2 YDEGEE. CDR3 length: 14 amino acids. Trimming cost V 1 base and J 11 bases, with 19 bases left between them. CDR3 region: CASSLTGCFFGKYF. The DNA of the CDR3 is TGTGCCAGCAGCTTGACAGGGTGCTTCTTTGGTAAGTACTTC.

This rearrangement joins TRBV30 to TRBJ2-7; maybe TRBD2 (5 bases). Germline loops: CDR1 GTSNPN, CDR2 SVGIG (reference sequence). The CDR3 extends over 14 amino acids. V gave up 4 bases and J gave up 1 base, with 14 bases separating them. The DNA for the CDR3 is TGTGCCTGGACGGCCGCCGGGGTATCCTACGAGCAGTACTTC. Translating it yields CAWTAAGVSYEQYF.

The gene calls are TRBV28 and TRBJ2-2; D gene ambiguous. This CDR3 is 16 amino acids long. Germline CDR1 MDHEN, CDR2 SYDVKM. The ends were cut back, 8 bases at V and 1 base at J, with 17 bases in the middle. The CDR3 sequence: CASRSFETLNTGELFF. DNA for the CDR3: TGTGCCAGCCGATCCTTTGAAACCTTGAACACCGGGGAGCTGTTTTTT.

CDR3 DNA sequence: TGCGCCAGCAGCCAAGAGTTGGGCCCTAATTCACCCCTCCACTTT. Protein sequence: CASSQELGPNSPLHF. The J gene is TRBJ1-6, the V gene TRBV4-3; D gene unclear. The CDR3 runs to 15 residues. V lost 0 bases and J 6 bases, leaving 9 bases between the germline ends. Germline CDR1 reads LGHNA; CDR2 reads YSLEER.

The chain combines TRBV5-1 with TRBJ2-2, with 15 bases lining up with TRBD2. Trimming at V came to 3 bases and at J to 8 bases, leaving 8 bases not matched to a gene. Germline CDR1 and CDR2: SGHRS and YFSETQ. CDR3 length equals 17 residues. CDR3 amino acids: CASSSGTSGGIIGELFF. DNA of the CDR3: TGCGCCAGCAGCTCCGGGACTAGCGGGGGGATCATAGGGGAGCTGTTTTTT.

For the CDR3, the DNA is TGTGCCAGCACCTCAAACCAGCCCCAGCATTTT. Translating gives CASTSNQPQHF. The genes are TRBV6-4 and TRBJ1-5; no reliable D call. Trimming pared 7 bases from V and 7 bases from J, leaving 8 bases between. The CDR3 has 11 amino acids. CDR1 MRHNA and CDR2 SNTAGT come from the germline V gene.

This clone was found once. The chain joins TRBV7-6 to TRBJ1-1, with 7 bases that match TRBD1. The CDR3 runs to 14 residues. V was clipped by 5 bases and J by 7 bases; unmatched bases: 10. Germline V gives CDR1 SGHVS, CDR2 FNYEAQ. In nucleotides, the CDR3 is TGTGCCAGCAGCCCGACAGGGAATATGATTGAAGCTTTCTTT. Protein product: CASSPTGNMIEAFF.

This clone was observed a single time. This chain uses TRBV5-1 with TRBJ2-3; 10 bases align to TRBD2. The CDR3 runs to 16 residues. V lost 4 bases and J lost 3; bases outside the gene matches: 8. Germline lookup yields CDR1 SGHRS and CDR2 YFSETQ. CDR3 sequence: CASSLAAGGRTDTQYF. The CDR3 DNA follows: TGCGCCAGCAGCCTAGCAGCGGGGGGGCGAACAGATACGCAGTATTTT.